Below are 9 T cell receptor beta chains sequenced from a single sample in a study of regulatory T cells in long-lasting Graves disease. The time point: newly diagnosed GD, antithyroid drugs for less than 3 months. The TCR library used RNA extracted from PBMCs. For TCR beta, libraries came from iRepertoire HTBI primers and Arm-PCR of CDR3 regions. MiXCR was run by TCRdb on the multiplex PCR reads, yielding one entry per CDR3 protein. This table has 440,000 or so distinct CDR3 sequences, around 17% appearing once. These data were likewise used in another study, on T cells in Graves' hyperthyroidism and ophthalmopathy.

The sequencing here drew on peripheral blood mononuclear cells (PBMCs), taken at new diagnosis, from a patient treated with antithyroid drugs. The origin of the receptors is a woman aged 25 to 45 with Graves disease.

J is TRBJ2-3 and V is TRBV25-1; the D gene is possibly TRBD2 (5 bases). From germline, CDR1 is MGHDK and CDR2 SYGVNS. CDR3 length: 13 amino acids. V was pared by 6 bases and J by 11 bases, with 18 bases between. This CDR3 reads CASSLPLFEGQYF. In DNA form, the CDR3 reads TGTGCCAGCAGCCTCCCTCTATTTGAGGGGCAGTATTTT.

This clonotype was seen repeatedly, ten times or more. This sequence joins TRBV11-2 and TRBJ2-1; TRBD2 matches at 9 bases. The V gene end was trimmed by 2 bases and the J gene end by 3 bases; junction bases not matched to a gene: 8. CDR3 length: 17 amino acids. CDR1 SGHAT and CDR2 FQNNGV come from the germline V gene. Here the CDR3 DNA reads TGTGCCAGCAGCTTATACTTTGGGACTAGCAGCTACAATGAGCAGTTCTTC. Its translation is CASSLYFGTSSYNEQFF.

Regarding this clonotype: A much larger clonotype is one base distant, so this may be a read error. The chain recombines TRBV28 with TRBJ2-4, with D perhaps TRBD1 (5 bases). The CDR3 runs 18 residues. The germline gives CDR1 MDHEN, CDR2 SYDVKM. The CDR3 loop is CASSLFLVGRATKNIPYF. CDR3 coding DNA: TGTGCCAGCAGTTTATTCTTAGTGGGCAGGGCGACCAAAAACATTCCGTACTTC.

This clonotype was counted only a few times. The chain's CDR3 is CSVTGQGGFETQYF. The DNA of the CDR3 is TGCAGCGTTACAGGACAGGGTGGTTTTGAGACCCAGTACTTC. The chain couples TRBV29-1 to TRBJ2-5; the match to TRBD1 covers 8 bases. CDR3 length: 14 residues. J lost 5 bases, V lost 5 bases, and 10 bases had no gene match. From germline, CDR1 is SQVTM and CDR2 ANQGSEA.

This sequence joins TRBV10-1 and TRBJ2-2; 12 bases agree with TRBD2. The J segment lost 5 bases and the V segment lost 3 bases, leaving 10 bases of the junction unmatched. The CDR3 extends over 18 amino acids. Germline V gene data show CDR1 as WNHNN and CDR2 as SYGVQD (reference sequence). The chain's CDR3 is CASSDLTSGSGTTGELFF. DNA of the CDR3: TGCGCCAGCAGTGATCTGACTAGCGGGAGTGGAACGACCGGGGAGCTGTTTTTT.

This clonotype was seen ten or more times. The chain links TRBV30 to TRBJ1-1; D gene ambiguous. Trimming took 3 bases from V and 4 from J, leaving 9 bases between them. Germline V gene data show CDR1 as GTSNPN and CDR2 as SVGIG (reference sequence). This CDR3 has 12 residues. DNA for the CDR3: TGTGCCTGGAGCCCAACCCTCACTGAAGCTTTCTTT. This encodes CAWSPTLTEAFF.

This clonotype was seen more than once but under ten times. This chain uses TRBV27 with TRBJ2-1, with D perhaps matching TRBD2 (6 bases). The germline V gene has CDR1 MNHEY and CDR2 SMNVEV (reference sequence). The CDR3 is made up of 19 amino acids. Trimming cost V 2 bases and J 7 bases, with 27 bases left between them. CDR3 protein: CASSLRVPVWEVKGNEQFF. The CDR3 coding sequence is TGTGCCAGCAGTTTAAGGGTGCCGGTGTGGGAGGTTAAGGGAAATGAGCAGTTCTTC.

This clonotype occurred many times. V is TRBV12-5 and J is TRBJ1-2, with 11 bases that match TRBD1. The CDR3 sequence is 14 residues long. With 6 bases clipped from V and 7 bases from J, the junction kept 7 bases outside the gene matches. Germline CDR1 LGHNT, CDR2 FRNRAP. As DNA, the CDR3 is TGTGCTAGTGGCCGGGGACAGGGGGTGCCTGGCTACACCTTC. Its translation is CASGRGQGVPGYTF.

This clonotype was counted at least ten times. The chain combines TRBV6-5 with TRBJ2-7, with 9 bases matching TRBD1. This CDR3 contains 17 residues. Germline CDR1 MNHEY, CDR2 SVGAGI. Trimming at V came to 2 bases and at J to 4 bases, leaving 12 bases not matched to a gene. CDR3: CASSYDWGQGKGYEQYF. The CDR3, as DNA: TGTGCCAGCAGTTACGACTGGGGACAGGGCAAGGGATACGAGCAGTACTTC.